This T cell receptor (beta chain) was profiled in a study of T-cell reconstitution after alpha-beta-depleted transplantation in children. The TCRbeta library incorporated unique molecular identifiers. MiXCR, run by TCRdb on the PCR reads, gives a single entry per CDR3 protein. This sample has 580,000 or so distinct CDR3 sequences, with under 30% found just once. This clonotype turned up a few times. The sequence came from a boy in the first two years of life who had a stem cell transplant for acute myeloid leukemia, so the T cells may come from the graft donor. Material: PBMCs, mostly from graft donor cells, obtained 360 days after TCRalphabeta/CD19-depleted stem cell transplant.

CDR3 loop: CSALAYSNQPQHF. In DNA form, the CDR3 reads TGCAGTGCTTTAGCATATAGCAATCAGCCCCAGCATTTT. The chain recombines TRBV20-1 with TRBJ1-5; D unclear. Germline CDR1 reads DFQATT; CDR2 reads SNEGSKA (reference sequence). This CDR3 region has 13 residues. V shed 5 bases and J shed 0 bases, with 8 bases lying between them.